The 20 T cell receptor beta chains in this list originate from one sample, sequenced in a study of breast tumors, draining lymph nodes, adjacent tissues. TCRdb processed the multiplex PCR reads anew with MiXCR; each CDR3 protein has one entry. The sample consists of about 110,000 distinct CDR3 sequences, about 31% of them appearing once. The lymph nodes were axillary draining lymph nodes from breast cancer patients. The material sequenced was axillary lymph node tissue. Source of these receptors: a female donor with breast cancer. Some clones in this sample may be carry-over from other donors' samples.

This clonotype was counted ten times or more. The chain has TRBV20-1 and TRBJ2-1; no clear D. V was clipped by 5 bases and J by 4 bases, with 15 bases between them. The CDR3 has 14 amino acids. Germline loops: CDR1 DFQATT, CDR2 SNEGSKA (reference sequence). DNA for the CDR3: TGCAGTGCTTGGGCCCAGACAAGATACAATGAGCAGTTCTTC. Encoded protein: CSAWAQTRYNEQFF.

The table lists this clonotype with a count of one. A much larger clone differs by one base, so this may be a read error. The chain couples TRBV20-1 to TRBJ2-1; TRBD2 aligns across 12 bases. V was pared by 2 bases and J by 11 bases, with 13 bases of the junction left unmatched. The CDR3 runs 16 residues. Germline CDR1 and CDR2: DFQATT and SNEGSKA (reference sequence). CDR3 coding DNA: TGCAGTGCTAGAACATGGACTAGCGGGGCGCCTCCACAGCAGTTCTTC. It codes for CSARTWTSGAPPQQFF.

This clonotype was counted at least ten times. This chain joins TRBV12-3 or TRBV12-4 and TRBJ2-1; 10 bases are a match to TRBD1. The CDR3 length is 16 residues. After removal of 6 bases from V and 7 bases from J, the junction contained 12 bases not matched to a gene. This CDR3 is CASRGGTGALWNEQFF. The CDR3 DNA is TGTGCCAGCAGAGGCGGGACAGGGGCTTTATGGAATGAGCAGTTCTTC.

Turning to this clonotype: The final CDR3 position lacks the conserved phenylalanine or tryptophan, pointing to a likely read error. Because the CDR3's place on the DNA is in doubt, the DNA is left out and the CDR3 is given as listed by TCRdb. The chain couples TRBV9 to TRBJ2-5. The CDR3 extends over 8 residues, inclusive of both ends. CDR1 SGDLS and CDR2 YYNGEE come from the germline V gene. CDR3: CASSGMPD.

This clonotype was observed at least ten times. The chain employs TRBV2 and TRBJ2-7; D tentatively reads TRBD1 or TRBD2 (5 bases each). Germline values: CDR1 SNHLY, CDR2 FYNNEI. V dropped 5 bases and J dropped 7 bases, with 21 bases sitting between them. The CDR3 loop spans 15 amino acids. The CDR3, as DNA: TGTGCCAGCAGTCGAGCCGGGGCTTCGGACGGGGAGCAGTACTTC. Its translation: CASSRAGASDGEQYF.

This clonotype was seen many times. The chain has TRBV18 and TRBJ1-2; D uncertain. The CDR3 has 13 amino acids. V lost 2 bases and J 5 bases, leaving 9 bases between the germline ends. Germline CDR1 reads KGHSH; CDR2 reads LQKENI. This chain's CDR3 is CASSPNEGYGYTF. CDR3 nucleotide sequence: TGTGCCAGCTCACCAAACGAGGGTTATGGCTACACCTTC.

In this sample, this clonotype turned up many times. V and J are TRBV2 and TRBJ1-5, with 7 bases matching TRBD1. This CDR3 is built from 15 residues. Germline trimming cut 5 bases from V and 9 bases from J; bases unmatched to any gene: 13. Germline loops: CDR1 SNHLY, CDR2 FYNNEI. CDR3 DNA: TGTGCCAGCAGTCGGGACAGTCAGGGACTAGGGCCCCAGCATTTT. Translated, it gives CASSRDSQGLGPQHF.

This clonotype was seen at least ten times. V is TRBV6-5 and J is TRBJ2-7; D is possibly TRBD2 (6 bases). V lost 5 bases and J lost 2, with 16 bases in between. Germline V CDR1 and CDR2: MNHEY, SVGAGI. The CDR3 loop spans 15 amino acids. The CDR3 here is CASSHYLAQPYEQYF. The CDR3 DNA follows: TGTGCCAGCAGTCACTACCTAGCGCAACCCTACGAGCAGTACTTC.

The chain employs TRBV25-1 and TRBJ1-3; 7 bases align to TRBD1. Trimming removed 4 bases from V and 4 bases from J; junction bases left unmatched: 7. The length of the CDR3 is 15 residues. Looked up from germline, CDR1 is MGHDK and CDR2 is SYGVNS. The CDR3 loop reads CASSGRQGTGNTIYF. In DNA form, the CDR3 reads TGTGCCAGCAGTGGAAGACAGGGCACCGGAAACACCATATATTTT.

Many counts were recorded for this clonotype. The genes are TRBV19 and TRBJ1-2; 10 bases line up with TRBD1. The V and J ends lost 2 bases and 6 bases, in that order; junction bases with no gene match: 6. The CDR3 length is 15 residues. Germline CDR1 is LNHDA and CDR2 is SQIVND (reference sequence). The CDR3 reads CASSIRTGGSNGYTF. The CDR3 DNA reads as TGTGCCAGTAGTATAAGGACAGGGGGAAGTAATGGCTACACCTTC.

This clonotype was picked up many times. The chain uses TRBV4-1 and TRBJ2-7, with 7 bases aligning to TRBD1. In germline, CDR1 is MGHRA, CDR2 YSYEKL. Trimming cost V 1 base and J 2 bases; bases outside gene matches: 2. The CDR3 has 14 residues. The CDR3 bases are TGCGCCAGCAGCCAAGTCGGGACAGCCTACGAGCAGTACTTC. Residues: CASSQVGTAYEQYF.

There are a few counts of this clonotype. A clone one base away is much larger, so this may be a read error. The chain carries TRBV27 and TRBJ1-2; D not resolved. V was pared by 3 bases and J by 8 bases, with 19 bases between. The CDR3 is 15 residues long. Germline V gene sequence: CDR1 MNHEY, CDR2 SMNVEV (reference sequence). CDR3 bases: TGTGCCAGCAGTTTGGTAGAACTCAGGAAAGACGGCTACACCTTC. It encodes CASSLVELRKDGYTF.

This clonotype was recorded at least ten times. The genes are TRBV2 and TRBJ1-5; possible D gene TRBD1, 5 bases. Per the germline V gene, CDR1 is SNHLY and CDR2 is FYNNEI. With 5 bases removed from V and 9 bases from J, the gap between germline ends came to 17 bases. CDR3 length: 14 residues. The CDR3 sequence: CASSQMDPTGPQHF. The CDR3 region has the DNA TGTGCCAGCAGTCAGATGGACCCAACAGGGCCCCAGCATTTT.

Note on this clonotype: Germline and junction disagree at one end, which may indicate a read error. CDR3 nucleotides: TGTGCCAGCAGCCCCATCGGTGTTGGGGGAGGCAAAAACCTTCAGTACTTC. Translated, it gives CASSPIGVGGGKNLQYF. This chain links TRBV7-3 with TRBJ2-4; perhaps TRBD2 as D (6 bases). CDR3 length: 17 amino acids. Germline-derived CDR1 and CDR2 are SGHTA and FQGTGA.

This clonotype was recorded many times. The J gene is TRBJ1-1, the V gene TRBV7-9; possible D gene TRBD1, 5 bases. In germline, CDR1 is SEHNR, CDR2 FQNEAQ (reference sequence). V lost 3 bases, J lost 7 bases, and 12 bases lay in between. The CDR3 consists of 13 residues. The CDR3 protein is CASSLFSGVEAFF. In DNA form, the CDR3 reads TGTGCCAGCAGCTTGTTTTCGGGGGTTGAAGCTTTCTTT.

This clonotype was observed at least ten times. The gene calls are TRBV5-1 and TRBJ2-6, with TRBD1 matching 9 bases. The CDR3 extends over 19 amino acids. V shed 4 bases and J 0 bases; nucleotides not matched to a gene: 11. Germline V gives CDR1 SGHRS, CDR2 YFSETQ. CDR3 nucleotide sequence: TGCGCCAGCAGCCCCTCCCCGGGACAGGGAGACTCTGGGGCCAACGTCCTGACTTTC. Its translation: CASSPSPGQGDSGANVLTF.

A note on this clonotype: A much bigger clone sits one base away, suggesting this may be a read error. This sequence joins TRBV5-8 and TRBJ1-5, with 7 bases that match TRBD1. Germline V gene sequence: CDR1 SGHTS, CDR2 YDEGEE. The CDR3 totals 13 residues. The V gene end was trimmed by 4 bases and the J gene end by 6 bases; junction bases not matched to a gene: 4. The CDR3 coding sequence is TGTGCCAGCAGCCGACAGGGCTCTCAGCCCCAGCATTTT. This sequence encodes CASSRQGSQPQHF.

Many counts were recorded for this clonotype. This sequence may be a read error, since a much larger clone differs from it by one base. The rearrangement links TRBV24-1 to TRBJ2-1; D unresolved. From germline, CDR1 is KGHDR and CDR2 SFDVKD. Trimming removed 2 bases at V and 0 bases at J, with 4 bases between. The CDR3 spans 14 residues. The CDR3 protein is CATSDSRSYNEQFF. CDR3 nucleotides: TGTGCCACCAGTGATTCGCGCTCCTACAATGAGCAGTTCTTC.

This clonotype was detected many times. The V call is TRBV20-1, the J call TRBJ1-2; D possibly corresponds to TRBD1 (5 bases). The CDR3 is made up of 15 amino acids. Trimming took 6 bases from V and 5 from J, leaving 22 bases between them. CDR1 DFQATT and CDR2 SNEGSKA come from the germline V gene (reference sequence). CDR3 in DNA: TGCAGTGCCCCCAAGGGGCAGGGAACCCGGTATGGCTACACCTTC. It encodes CSAPKGQGTRYGYTF.

The rearrangement uses TRBV7-9 and TRBJ2-7; tentative D call: TRBD2 (7 bases). V shed 1 base and J shed 3 bases, with 13 bases lying between them. The V gene's germline CDR1 is SEHNR and CDR2 FQNEAQ (reference sequence). This CDR3 region has 15 residues. Written as DNA, the CDR3 is TGTGCCAGCAGCTTAGGGGGGAGGGGGAGCTACGAGCAGTACTTC. Amino acid sequence: CASSLGGRGSYEQYF.